Listed below are T cell receptor beta chains from one sample, sequenced in a study of blood T cell repertoires in COVID-19. TCRdb's table, derived via immunoSEQ multiplex PCR, lists solely in-frame clones and lacks some. The table shows some 140,000 clones, with around three quarters occurring only once. Input material: peripheral blood. Receptors originate from an elderly man with acute or convalescent COVID-19. Both conserved end residues are part of each CDR3. D genes are given only for firm matches. Rows may omit the clone size; those that give it use once, few, many or a size class.

d_call: TRBD1; cdr3_length: 15; v_call: TRBV11-2; j_call: TRBJ2-5; clone_size: -; cdr3_nt: TGTGCCAGCAGCTCGTACAGGGGGCGGAGGGAGACCCAGTACTTC; cdr3_aa: CASSSYRGRRETQYF
d_call: -; cdr3_length: 15; v_call: TRBV2; j_call: TRBJ1-5; clone_size: -; cdr3_nt: TGTGCCAGCACCAACGAAGGGGCGAGCAATCAGCCCCAGCATTTT; cdr3_aa: CASTNEGASNQPQHF
d_call: -; cdr3_length: 15; v_call: TRBV7-3; j_call: TRBJ2-3; clone_size: -; cdr3_nt: TGTGCCAGCAGTTTAGGGGGGGCCGTTGGAGATACGCAGTATTTT; cdr3_aa: CASSLGGAVGDTQYF
d_call: TRBD1; cdr3_length: 16; v_call: TRBV5-6; j_call: TRBJ1-6; clone_size: few; cdr3_nt: TGTGCCAGCAGCTTGGCTTGGACAGGGTATAATTCACCCCTCCACTTT; cdr3_aa: CASSLAWTGYNSPLHF
d_call: -; cdr3_length: 14; v_call: TRBV18; j_call: TRBJ2-1; clone_size: -; cdr3_nt: TGTGCCAGCTCAGGAGGGGAGCGGGACAATGAGCAGTTCTTC; cdr3_aa: CASSGGERDNEQFF
d_call: TRBD1; cdr3_length: 15; v_call: TRBV27; j_call: TRBJ1-2; clone_size: -; cdr3_nt: TGTGCCAGCAGTTTGAAGGGACAGGGGGTGCGGGGCTACACCTTC; cdr3_aa: CASSLKGQGVRGYTF
d_call: -; cdr3_length: 15; v_call: TRBV19; j_call: TRBJ2-2; clone_size: -; cdr3_nt: TGTGCCAGTAGTCTCGAGGAATCGAACACCGGGGAGCTGTTTTTT; cdr3_aa: CASSLEESNTGELFF
d_call: TRBD2; cdr3_length: 15; v_call: TRBV6-2/TRBV6-3; j_call: TRBJ2-5; clone_size: -; cdr3_nt: TGTGCCAGCAGTTACACTAGCGGGGGGGCAGAGACCCAGTACTTC; cdr3_aa: CASSYTSGGAETQYF
d_call: -; cdr3_length: 11; v_call: TRBV13; j_call: TRBJ2-3; clone_size: once; cdr3_nt: TGTGCCAGCAGCTCGGACAGAGCGCAGTATTTT; cdr3_aa: CASSSDRAQYF
d_call: TRBD1; cdr3_length: 15; v_call: TRBV28; j_call: TRBJ2-7; clone_size: -; cdr3_nt: TGTGCCAGCAGGCCCGTCAGGGGGCCGGACTACGAGCAGTACTTC; cdr3_aa: CASRPVRGPDYEQYF
d_call: -; cdr3_length: 16; v_call: TRBV19; j_call: TRBJ2-3; clone_size: -; cdr3_nt: TGTGCCAGTAGTTCAGGTGGTAGGGACTGGACAGATACGCAGTATTTT; cdr3_aa: CASSSGGRDWTDTQYF
d_call: -; cdr3_length: 14; v_call: TRBV18; j_call: TRBJ1-1; clone_size: few; cdr3_nt: TGTGCCAGCATCCCTAACCGGGGGAACACTGAAGCTTTCTTT; cdr3_aa: CASIPNRGNTEAFF
d_call: TRBD2; cdr3_length: 16; v_call: TRBV3-1/TRBV3-2; j_call: TRBJ2-1; clone_size: few; cdr3_nt: TGTGCCAGCAGCCAAGCGGGAGGGGCGGGTTACAATGAGCAGTTCTTC; cdr3_aa: CASSQAGGAGYNEQFF
d_call: TRBD1; cdr3_length: 13; v_call: TRBV5-8; j_call: TRBJ1-4; clone_size: -; cdr3_nt: TGTGCCAGCAGCCGGACAGGGAACGAAAAACTGTTTTTT; cdr3_aa: CASSRTGNEKLFF
d_call: -; cdr3_length: 14; v_call: TRBV6-5; j_call: TRBJ1-1; clone_size: -; cdr3_nt: TGTGCCAGCAGTTACTCGTTCGCTATCGGTGAAGCTTTCTTT; cdr3_aa: CASSYSFAIGEAFF
d_call: TRBD1; cdr3_length: 16; v_call: TRBV7-6; j_call: TRBJ2-1; clone_size: -; cdr3_nt: TGTGCCAGCAGCTTTTTCCCCGGGACAGGGGGCAATGAGCAGTTCTTC; cdr3_aa: CASSFFPGTGGNEQFF
d_call: TRBD1; cdr3_length: 16; v_call: TRBV10-3; j_call: TRBJ2-2; clone_size: -; cdr3_nt: TGTGCCATCAGTGAGGGACAGGCCGCGAACACCGGGGAGCTGTTTTTT; cdr3_aa: CAISEGQAANTGELFF
d_call: TRBD2; cdr3_length: 17; v_call: TRBV7-2; j_call: TRBJ2-1; clone_size: -; cdr3_nt: TGTGCCAGCAGCTTACAGGCTAGCGGGGACTCCTACAATGAGCAGTTCTTC; cdr3_aa: CASSLQASGDSYNEQFF
d_call: -; cdr3_length: 15; v_call: TRBV5-6; j_call: TRBJ1-2; clone_size: -; cdr3_nt: TGTGCCAGCAGCTGGCCCGGGACCCCCGGGGGAGGCTACACCTTC; cdr3_aa: CASSWPGTPGGGYTF
d_call: TRBD1; cdr3_length: 14; v_call: TRBV3-1/TRBV3-2; j_call: TRBJ1-1; clone_size: once; cdr3_nt: TGTGCCAGCAGCCTCCAGGGGGCGTACACTGAAGCTTTCTTT; cdr3_aa: CASSLQGAYTEAFF
d_call: TRBD1; cdr3_length: 15; v_call: TRBV9; j_call: TRBJ1-2; clone_size: -; cdr3_nt: TGTGCCAGCAGCGTCTCCGGGACAGGGGACTATGGCTACACCTTC; cdr3_aa: CASSVSGTGDYGYTF
d_call: -; cdr3_length: 13; v_call: TRBV20-1; j_call: TRBJ2-1; clone_size: -; cdr3_nt: TGCAGTGCTAGTATGGACACTCGTAATGAGCAGTTCTTC; cdr3_aa: CSASMDTRNEQFF
d_call: -; cdr3_length: 14; v_call: TRBV7-9; j_call: TRBJ2-1; clone_size: -; cdr3_nt: TGTGCCAGCAGCTTAGACAGGGACGACAATGAGCAGTTCTTC; cdr3_aa: CASSLDRDDNEQFF
d_call: TRBD2; cdr3_length: 16; v_call: TRBV7-2; j_call: TRBJ2-3; clone_size: -; cdr3_nt: TGTGCCAGCAGCTCATGGGCGGCGGGGGGGCAAGGTACGCAGTATTTT; cdr3_aa: CASSSWAAGGQGTQYF
d_call: -; cdr3_length: 13; v_call: TRBV24-1; j_call: TRBJ1-5; clone_size: -; cdr3_nt: TGTGCCACCAGCGTTCGGGGTAATCAGCCCCAGCATTTT; cdr3_aa: CATSVRGNQPQHF
d_call: -; cdr3_length: 16; v_call: TRBV7-2; j_call: TRBJ1-2; clone_size: -; cdr3_nt: TGTGCCAGCAGCCTAACTGGGGCAGGCGCTAACTATGGCTACACCTTC; cdr3_aa: CASSLTGAGANYGYTF
d_call: TRBD1; cdr3_length: 14; v_call: TRBV29-1; j_call: TRBJ2-7; clone_size: -; cdr3_nt: TGCAGCGTTGAAGGCGGGACAGGGGATTACGAGCAGTACTTC; cdr3_aa: CSVEGGTGDYEQYF
d_call: -; cdr3_length: 15; v_call: TRBV18; j_call: TRBJ2-7; clone_size: -; cdr3_nt: TGTGCCAGCTCACAAGAGACAGATCTCTCCTACGAGCAGTACTTC; cdr3_aa: CASSQETDLSYEQYF
d_call: -; cdr3_length: 15; v_call: TRBV28; j_call: TRBJ2-7; clone_size: -; cdr3_nt: TGTGCCAGCAGTTCCTACAGGGTGGGAACCTACGAGCAGTACTTC; cdr3_aa: CASSSYRVGTYEQYF
d_call: -; cdr3_length: 13; v_call: TRBV28; j_call: TRBJ1-1; clone_size: once; cdr3_nt: TGTGCCAGCAGGCGGGGGACGAACACTGAAGCTTTCTTT; cdr3_aa: CASRRGTNTEAFF
d_call: TRBD1; cdr3_length: 16; v_call: TRBV10-3; j_call: TRBJ1-1; clone_size: once; cdr3_nt: TGTGCCATCAGTGGGGAACAGGGACAGCTGAACACTGAAGCTTTCTTT; cdr3_aa: CAISGEQGQLNTEAFF
d_call: -; cdr3_length: 15; v_call: TRBV7-9; j_call: TRBJ2-5; clone_size: -; cdr3_nt: TGTGCCAGCAGCTTAAGCGGACAGCACCAAGAGACCCAGTACTTC; cdr3_aa: CASSLSGQHQETQYF
d_call: -; cdr3_length: 14; v_call: TRBV6-6; j_call: TRBJ2-5; clone_size: once; cdr3_nt: TGTGCCAGCAGTACACCTGGGGCCCAAGAGACCCAGTACTTC; cdr3_aa: CASSTPGAQETQYF
d_call: -; cdr3_length: 13; v_call: TRBV7-2; j_call: TRBJ1-2; clone_size: -; cdr3_nt: TGTGCCAGCAGCTTCAGGGCGTTTGGGGGCTACACCTTC; cdr3_aa: CASSFRAFGGYTF
d_call: -; cdr3_length: 14; v_call: TRBV11-2; j_call: TRBJ1-1; clone_size: -; cdr3_nt: TGTGCCAGCAGACGAGAAGAGGTGAACACTGAAGCTTTCTTT; cdr3_aa: CASRREEVNTEAFF
d_call: -; cdr3_length: 12; v_call: TRBV29-1; j_call: TRBJ1-4; clone_size: once; cdr3_nt: TGCAGCGTTTCGTCGTCGGATGAAAAACTGTTTTTT; cdr3_aa: CSVSSSDEKLFF
d_call: TRBD1; cdr3_length: 14; v_call: TRBV5-1; j_call: TRBJ2-3; clone_size: -; cdr3_nt: TGCGCCAGCAGTTCGACAGGGTTATTGGATACGCAGTATTTT; cdr3_aa: CASSSTGLLDTQYF
d_call: TRBD1; cdr3_length: 15; v_call: TRBV3-1/TRBV3-2; j_call: TRBJ1-6; clone_size: few; cdr3_nt: TGTGCCAGCAGGGACAGGGGACGGGATAATTCACCCCTCCACTTT; cdr3_aa: CASRDRGRDNSPLHF
d_call: -; cdr3_length: 17; v_call: TRBV5-1; j_call: TRBJ2-7; clone_size: -; cdr3_nt: TGCGCCAGCAGCCTAACGCCGAACAGGCCAGCAGCCTACGAGCAGTACTTC; cdr3_aa: CASSLTPNRPAAYEQYF
d_call: TRBD2; cdr3_length: 18; v_call: TRBV6-1; j_call: TRBJ2-3; clone_size: few; cdr3_nt: TGTGCCAGCAGTGAAACTCGACTAGCGAACCAAAACACAGATACGCAGTATTTT; cdr3_aa: CASSETRLANQNTDTQYF
d_call: TRBD1; cdr3_length: 17; v_call: TRBV18; j_call: TRBJ2-2; clone_size: few; cdr3_nt: TGTGCCAGCTCACCGATTCCTACAGGGGGCTACACCGGGGAGCTGTTTTTT; cdr3_aa: CASSPIPTGGYTGELFF
d_call: TRBD1; cdr3_length: 15; v_call: TRBV6-5; j_call: TRBJ1-5; clone_size: -; cdr3_nt: TGTGCCACCCCGGGGACAGGGTTAAGCAATCAGCCCCAGCATTTT; cdr3_aa: CATPGTGLSNQPQHF
d_call: TRBD2; cdr3_length: 18; v_call: TRBV4-2; j_call: TRBJ2-3; clone_size: few; cdr3_nt: TGTGCCAGCAGCCAAGGCGTCCCCGGGACTAGTATCACAGATACGCAGTATTTT; cdr3_aa: CASSQGVPGTSITDTQYF